These 13 T cell receptor beta chains were all obtained from the same sample, sequenced in a study of shared clonotypes between healthy human individuals. Measured with immunoSEQ multiplex PCR; TCRdb has only the in-frame clones, and not every one. Among 400,000 to 500,000 clones listed, 76% were seen once. The specimen was PBMCs. All receptors derive from a middle-aged woman in good health. Some clones in this sample may be carry-over from other donors' samples.

This clone was seen ten or more times. The chain recombines TRBV7-8 with TRBJ2-1; D may correspond to TRBD1 or TRBD2 (5 bases each). V shed 3 bases and J shed 5 bases, with 11 bases lying between them. The length of the CDR3 is 14 residues. CDR1 SGHVS and CDR2 FQNEAQ come from the germline V gene. In DNA form, the CDR3 reads TGTGCCAGCAGCTTGGGGGAATCTCACAATGAGCAGTTCTTC. Amino acid sequence: CASSLGESHNEQFF.

The chain links TRBV4-1 to TRBJ2-1; TRBD2 matches 14 bases. The germline CDR1 and CDR2 sequences are MGHRA and YSYEKL. V shed 1 base and J 4 bases; nucleotides not matched to a gene: 9. The CDR3 is made up of 19 amino acids. The CDR3 DNA follows: TGCGCCAGCAGCCAAGGAGGGACTAGCGGGAGAGGGCGGTACAATGAGCAGTTCTTC. Translated, it gives CASSQGGTSGRGRYNEQFF.

The chain has TRBV7-2 and TRBJ2-3; 10 nucleotides agree with TRBD2. Trimming removed 1 base from V and 4 bases from J; junction bases left unmatched: 8. This CDR3 has 17 amino acids. Germline CDR1 and CDR2: SGHTA and FQGNSA. The CDR3 loop reads CASSLGVAGGAADTQYF. The DNA for the CDR3 is TGTGCCAGCAGCTTAGGAGTAGCGGGAGGTGCTGCAGATACGCAGTATTTT.

The rearrangement joins TRBV6-6 to TRBJ1-4; TRBD1 matches at 7 bases. The CDR3 contains 15 residues. After removal of 7 bases from V and 5 bases from J, the junction contained 10 bases not matched to a gene. Germline V CDR1 and CDR2: MNHNY, SVGAGI (reference sequence). CDR3 loop: CASNQGQPMNEKLFF. DNA for the CDR3: TGTGCCAGCAACCAGGGACAGCCAATGAATGAAAAACTGTTTTTT.

The J gene is TRBJ2-2, the V gene TRBV9; perhaps TRBD1 as D (6 bases). This CDR3 contains 17 residues. Germline CDR1 is SGDLS and CDR2 is YYNGEE. Deletions cut 0 bases from V and 1 base from J, with 13 bases between. CDR3 amino acids: CASSVESQGWNTGELFF. The CDR3 DNA sequence: TGTGCCAGCAGCGTAGAAAGCCAGGGGTGGAACACCGGGGAGCTGTTTTTT.

The V and J genes are TRBV7-3 and TRBJ2-2; D remains unclear. The germline V gene has CDR1 SGHTA and CDR2 FQGTGA. This CDR3 has 14 amino acids. Trimming stripped 0 bases from V and 6 bases from J, with 8 bases between. CDR3 loop: CASSLTFFPGELFF. Here the CDR3 DNA reads TGTGCCAGCAGCTTAACTTTTTTCCCCGGGGAGCTGTTTTTT.

The V call is TRBV2, the J call TRBJ1-1, with no clear D. This CDR3 has 12 amino acids. Deletions cut 8 bases from V and 0 bases from J, with 7 bases between. The germline V gene has CDR1 SNHLY and CDR2 FYNNEI. The CDR3 sequence: CASGRLNTEAFF. The CDR3 coding sequence is TGTGCCAGCGGACGTCTGAACACTGAAGCTTTCTTT.

The genes are TRBV10-2 and TRBJ2-5, with 9 bases aligning to TRBD2. The J call is doubtful: the DNA matches TRBJ2-7 better. The CDR3 spans 15 residues. Germline values: CDR1 WSHSY, CDR2 SAAADI. The CDR3 nucleotides are TGCGCCAGCGAGGCTAGCGGGATCCAAACCTACGAGCAGTACTTC. Translating it yields CASEASGIQTYEQYF.

This clone was detected only a few times. V usage is TRBV30 and J usage is TRBJ1-2, with D possibly being TRBD1 (6 bases). CDR1 is GTSNPN, CDR2 SVGIG, per germline (reference sequence). V was cut by 0 bases and J by 5 bases, with 16 bases left in between. The CDR3 contains 15 residues. The CDR3 bases are TGTGCCTGGAGTGTACAGGGAGGTGGGCTATATGGCTACACCTTC. This gives the protein CAWSVQGGGLYGYTF. The full variable domain, rest sourced from reference TRBV30 and TRBJ1-2, is SQTIHQWPATLVQPVGSPLSLECTVEGTSNPNLYWYRQAAGRGLQLLFYSVGIGQISSEVPQNLSASRPQDRQFILSSKKLLLSDSGFYLCAWSVQGGGLYGYTFGSGTRLTVV.

V gene TRBV4-1 combines with J gene TRBJ1-2; D unclear. Between the trimmed V and J ends, which lost 1 base and 3 bases, there was a span of 9 bases. The CDR3 contains 14 residues. From germline, CDR1 is MGHRA and CDR2 YSYEKL. The CDR3 region is CASSQGQRDYGYTF. In DNA form, the CDR3 reads TGCGCCAGCAGCCAAGGTCAACGCGACTATGGCTACACCTTC.

The rearrangement uses TRBV5-1 and TRBJ2-5; tentatively, D is TRBD1 (6 bases). V dropped 4 bases and J dropped 0 bases, with 10 bases sitting between them. CDR1 is SGHRS and CDR2 is YFSETQ in the germline V gene. The CDR3 extends over 14 amino acids. CDR3 sequence reads: CASSLGQYQETQYF. The DNA of the CDR3 is TGCGCCAGCAGCCTGGGACAATACCAAGAGACCCAGTACTTC.

J is TRBJ2-7 and V is TRBV7-8; 7 bases fit TRBD1. From germline, CDR1 is SGHVS and CDR2 FQNEAQ. The trim removed 7 bases at V and 1 base at J, leaving 7 bases unmatched. This CDR3 contains 14 residues. Written as DNA, the CDR3 is TGTGCCAGCACCCCTACAGGGGAGTCCTACGAGCAGTACTTC. This gives the protein CASTPTGESYEQYF.

This chain connects TRBV10-3 to TRBJ2-7, with 9 bases lining up with TRBD2. The germline V gene encodes CDR1 ENHRY and CDR2 SYGVKD. The ends lost 11 bases at V and 4 bases at J; junction bases unmatched: 9. The CDR3 runs to 13 residues. The chain's CDR3 is CAAGLATGYEQYF. CDR3 coding DNA: TGTGCCGCAGGACTAGCGACGGGTTACGAGCAGTACTTC.